This section outlines one TCR beta chain sequence together with its context. As yet, its antigen is unknown. V shed 0 bases and J 4 bases; nucleotides not matched to a gene: 4. CDR1 GTSNPN and CDR2 SVGIG come from the germline V gene (reference sequence). This CDR3 has 16 residues. Deep sequencing aimed at 1 in 200,000 to 1 in 1 million T cells' resolution. Profiled with immunoSEQ multiplex PCR; TCRdb holds only in-frame clones, not every one. The sample includes a few hundred thousand clones, more than 65% seen only once; the top ten take roughly 7%. Library input was approximately 2.1 micrograms of DNA from cryopreserved PBMCs. The data originate from a study of cytotoxic CD8 clonotypes in ibrutinib-treated CLL. Study-level information: Among the patients, around 10 presented as relapsed/refractory and about 15 as treatment-naive; fewer than 18 showed unmutated IGHV. Study-wide findings and caveats: At the start, clonality exceeded age-matched healthy donors and followed circulating CD8+ T-cell counts.

V is TRBV30 and J is TRBJ2-1; 12 bases fit TRBD2. Sequences were derived from PBMCs, sampled before ibrutinib treatment. The source is a human donor with chronic lymphocytic leukemia. CDR3 DNA sequence: TGTGCCTGGAGTGTACTCGGACTAGCGGGATACAATGAGCAGTTCTTC. Its protein is CAWSVLGLAGYNEQFF.